What follows is one TCR beta chain and its context. Survey-level immunoSEQ sequencing profiled the TCR beta repertoire. Here immunoSEQ multiplex PCR was the method, and the copy in TCRdb shows in-frame clones only, minus some. In the table there are 45,000 to 55,000 clones, over 90% of which are singletons. Trimming shortened V by 2 bases and J by 8 bases, and 3 bases separated the two germline ends. The germline CDR1 and CDR2 sequences are LGHNA and YSLEER. This CDR3 has 11 residues. This receptor was taken from a man aged 35 to 55 with rheumatoid arthritis. J is TRBJ2-2 and V is TRBV4-3; D is unresolved. The sequenced sample was PBMCs. CDR3 sequence: CASSQQGELFF. For the CDR3, the DNA is TGCGCCAGCAGCCAACAGGGGGAGCTGTTTTTT.